This T cell receptor (beta chain) is from a study of CD8 T cells in Susac syndrome. Study-level results: Acknowledgment was made by the study that its TCR sequencing and HLA analysis involved a relatively small number of individuals.

The CDR3 is made up of 13 amino acids. Germline V gives CDR1 SNHLY, CDR2 FYNNEI. The V gene lost 7 bases and the J gene lost 4 bases, with 13 bases spanning the gap. RNA was extracted with the RNeasy kit, and a quantity of about 0.5 to 1 ug was reverse transcribed using random hexamers. MiXCR was run by TCRdb on the immunoSEQ multiplex PCR reads, yielding one entry per CDR3 protein. The data show tens of thousands of distinct CDR3 sequences, with approximately 94% seen just once and roughly 0.58% held by the top ten. Turning to this clonotype: Its target is unknown.

The individuals used as controls were healthy donors who had been matched for both age and sex. Isolation of CD8+ and CD4+ T cells was performed negatively, whereas enrichment of TEMRA cells was done by FACS. The sequence derives from a human donor in good health. The gene calls are TRBV2 and TRBJ1-1, with a possible D match to TRBD1 (6 bases). The sequenced sample consisted of CD8+ T cells from PBMCs. CDR3 in amino acids: CASKGDGSTEAFF. CDR3 DNA: TGTGCCAGCAAGGGGGATGGGAGCACTGAAGCTTTCTTT.